This TCR beta chain was observed in a study of T cell repertoires in cytomegalovirus infection. Study context: Public TCR beta signatures provided an indication of both CMV infection and a matching HLA type. Study-level points and caveats: HLA-C-restricted CMV-specific TCR beta clonotypes were dominant in the ex vivo response.

A note on this clonotype: Its antigen is unknown.

TCRdb re-called the reads with MiXCR, one entry per CDR3 protein. The sample yields about 740,000 distinct CDR3 sequences, approximately 40% seen once. This TCR was recovered from a human donor in good health (CMV status not recorded). Some clones in this sample may be carry-over from other donors' samples. Sequenced material: PBMCs.

CDR3 sequence reads: CASSLALAGAGTDTQYF. CDR3 in DNA: TGTGCCAGCAGCTTGGCTCTAGCGGGGGCCGGGACAGATACGCAGTATTTT. This chain connects TRBV5-4 to TRBJ2-3; TRBD2 matches 10 bases. The trim removed 0 bases at V and 3 bases at J, leaving 7 bases unmatched. The CDR3 covers 17 residues. Germline loops: CDR1 SGHNT, CDR2 YYREEE (reference sequence).